Presented here are 2 T cell receptor beta chains from one specimen sequenced in a study of a mutant IDH1 vaccine in newly diagnosed glioma. Time point reported: week 23, last vaccination. Topical imiquimod accompanied each vaccine dose, which consisted of 300 ug of mutant IDH1 20-mer peptide. Clones were read by immunoSEQ multiplex PCR, and TCRdb kept only the in-frame ones, dropping some. Here the sample spans about 33,000 clones, approximately 90% being singletons. These receptors lack a known antigen. The material was PBMCs, obtained from a glioma patient whose treatment included an IDH1 peptide vaccine. These receptors all stem from a man aged 35 to 55 with glioma.

V usage is TRBV5-5 and J usage is TRBJ2-7; no clear D. The V gene lost 3 bases and the J gene lost 4 bases, with 11 bases spanning the gap. The germline V gene encodes CDR1 SGHKS and CDR2 YYEKEE (reference sequence). The CDR3 contains 13 residues. This CDR3 reads CASSSLTTYEQYF. The CDR3 DNA reads TGTGCCAGCAGCTCCCTAACAACTTACGAGCAGTACTTC.

The chain links TRBV7-8 to TRBJ2-5; 14 bases fit TRBD2. Germline V CDR1 and CDR2: SGHVS, FQNEAQ. After removal of 1 base from V and 8 bases from J, the junction contained 3 bases not matched to a gene. The CDR3 spans 15 residues. The CDR3 DNA reads as TGTGCCAGCAGCTTAGGAGGGACTAGCGGGAGAACCCAGTACTTC. Its translation: CASSLGGTSGRTQYF.